This T cell receptor beta chain was profiled in a study of blood T cell repertoires in COVID-19. Study-wide context: T cells, B-cell-depleted T cells, or PBMCs provided the cDNA or gDNA that served as material.

Per the authors' pipeline: Amplifying reference gene primers gave estimates of nucleated cell counts. Profiling relied on immunoSEQ multiplex PCR, and the TCRdb table lists in-frame clones only, not all of them. D and trimming come from the DNA, and the V and J calls and clone size come from that table. This sample has some 360,000 clones, with more than 75% found just once. The CDR3 spans 14 residues. Germline CDR1 and CDR2: SGHKS and YYEKEE (reference sequence). Trimming shortened V by 2 bases and J by 0 bases, and 5 bases separated the two germline ends. This clonotype was obtained from a woman aged 60-75 years with COVID-19, enrolled during active disease. Sequencing used peripheral blood. The chain combines TRBV5-5 with TRBJ1-4; D may be TRBD1 (5 bases). CDR3 coding DNA: TGTGCCAGCAGCTTAGGGGCAACTAATGAAAAACTGTTTTTT. It specifies CASSLGATNEKLFF.